Only one count was recorded for the clone carrying this TCR beta chain. Antigen specificity is unknown. The source of the sample is a study of shared clonotypes between healthy human individuals. The wider study: Sampling drew on donors who were a couple of women and a few men aged 18 to 49.

Whole-study results and caveats: Generation of non-shared clonotypes was less probable than generation of clonotypes shared by all four donors. The sole specimen, blood, was sampled, and tissue repertoires likely differ.

Naive CD8 cells comprised CD45RO-negative, CCR7-positively selected cells, excluding terminally differentiated effector memory CD45RA+ cells. Assay: immunoSEQ multiplex PCR; the TCRdb copy retains only in-frame clones and omits some. Of about 870,000 clones listed, almost 95% are singletons. Germline V lookup: CDR1 LGHNT, CDR2 FRNRAP. The CDR3 extends over 17 amino acids. V was clipped by 0 bases and J by 6 bases; unmatched bases: 11. The TCR sequence derives from a man in his thirties or forties in good health. V usage is TRBV12-5 and J usage is TRBJ2-1; 7 nucleotides match TRBD2. Sequencing used naive CD8+ T cells sorted from blood. In DNA, the CDR3 is TGTGCTAGTGGTTTGGTACTGGGAGGGCTCGGGCTCAATGAGCAGTTCTTC. Protein: CASGLVLGGLGLNEQFF.